Presented here are 5 T cell receptor beta chains from one specimen sequenced in a study of shared clonotypes between healthy human individuals. TCRdb's table, derived via immunoSEQ multiplex PCR, lists solely in-frame clones and lacks some. The sample shows roughly 2,500,000 clones, roughly 93% of them seen only once. The sequenced material came from naive CD4+ T cells from PBMCs. Described subset: CD45RA+ positively selected. These receptors were obtained from a young man in good health. Some clones in this sample may be carry-over from other donors' samples.

This clone has a handful of counts. The rearrangement uses TRBV28 and TRBJ1-5, with 7 bases aligning to TRBD1. The CDR3 totals 13 residues. Per the germline V gene, CDR1 is MDHEN and CDR2 is SYDVKM. V dropped 6 bases and J dropped 6; count of bases not matched to a gene: 5. The CDR3 loop is CASSMTGIQPQHF. The CDR3 DNA is TGTGCCAGCAGCATGACAGGGATTCAGCCCCAGCATTTT.

This chain links TRBV14 with TRBJ1-4; TRBD1 might be the D (6 bases). Trimming shortened V by 5 bases and J by 5 bases, and 9 bases separated the two germline ends. The CDR3 has 13 residues. CDR1 SGHDN and CDR2 FVKESK come from the germline V gene. In DNA, the CDR3 is TGTGCCAGCAGCTGGGGGCGCAATGAAAAACTGTTTTTT. Protein product: CASSWGRNEKLFF.

The rearrangement joins TRBV5-1 to TRBJ1-6; D remains ambiguous. From germline, CDR1 is SGHRS and CDR2 YFSETQ. Trimming took 0 bases from V and 6 from J, leaving 7 bases between them. The CDR3 length is 14 residues. CDR3 bases: TGCGCCAGCAGCTTGGGAGGGTTTAATTCACCCCTCCACTTT. The encoded protein is CASSLGGFNSPLHF.

V gene TRBV7-6 combines with J gene TRBJ2-6; D is perhaps TRBD2 (5 bases). This CDR3 has 15 amino acids. Germline V gene sequence: CDR1 SGHVS, CDR2 FNYEAQ. Trimming left V 4 bases short and J 2 bases short, with 9 bases between. CDR3 DNA sequence: TGTGCCAGCAGCTCCGGAGGAGCTGGGGCCAACGTCCTGACTTTC. This gives the protein CASSSGGAGANVLTF.

The chain employs TRBV12-5 and TRBJ1-1; weak D call: TRBD1 (5 bases). Germline V lookup: CDR1 LGHNT, CDR2 FRNRAP. The CDR3 length is 15 residues. The germline V and J ends were trimmed by 3 bases and 1 base, with 12 bases remaining between them. The DNA for the CDR3 is TGTGCTAGTGGTTTTTATCGGGGGGAGAACACTGAAGCTTTCTTT. Translation: CASGFYRGENTEAFF.